The clone carrying this T cell receptor beta chain was seen more than once but under ten times. Naive CD8 cells lacked CD45RO, underwent positive selection for CCR7 and left out terminally differentiated effector memory CD45RA+ cells. Each sample came from a Caucasian adult donor living in Nashville, Tennessee. The CDR3 extends over 15 amino acids. V gave up 1 base and J gave up 7 bases, with 14 bases separating them. Germline CDR1 and CDR2: MDHEN and SYDVKM. The assay was run at deep level. An even split of each subset's genomic DNA across several immunoSEQ plates was performed. Source study methods: Filtering differed, since immunoSEQ gave only junction sequences and no quality scores. Some clones are missing from TCRdb's copy, which holds only in-frame ones; the method was immunoSEQ multiplex PCR. The D gene and trimming were derived from the DNA, and the V and J assignments and clone size from that table. The profile shows around 550,000 clones, 85% to 95% of them singletons.

These data originate in a study of shared clonotypes between healthy human individuals. The source of this sequence is a woman aged 25 to 39 in good health. Sequenced sample: naive CD8+ T cells sorted from blood. The rearrangement uses TRBV28 and TRBJ1-5; D remains ambiguous. The chain's CDR3 is CASSLSAALGQPQHF. CDR3 bases: TGTGCCAGCAGTTTATCGGCAGCTCTCGGCCAGCCCCAGCATTTT.